The sample holds many counts of the clone carrying this T cell receptor beta chain. This sample was included in a study of neurological immune-mediated disorders. The sorted libraries started from 850,000 to 1,000,000 CD4+ or CD8+ T cells. Synthesis of cDNA used 5'RACE (with 10-nucleotide random UMIs). TCRdb recomputed calls from the 5' RACE reads with MiXCR, one row per CDR3 protein. The table shows about 37,000 distinct CDR3 sequences, with roughly 12% occurring only once. The sample comprised CD4+ T cells from blood. This TCR came from a woman in her thirties with HTLV-1-associated myelopathy (HAM/TSP).

The CDR3 DNA sequence: TGTGCCACCAGCAGAGCCGCGTTAGGAGCAACTAATGAAAAACTGTTTTTT. Residues: CATSRAALGATNEKLFF. The chain combines TRBV15 with TRBJ1-4; D gene unclear. Germline assignment: CDR1 LNHNV and CDR2 YYDKDF (reference sequence). This CDR3 comprises 17 residues. The V gene lost 1 base and the J gene lost 0 bases, with 12 bases spanning the gap. The full variable domain, completed using reference TRBV15 and TRBJ1-4, is DAMVIQNPRYQVTQFGKPVTLSCSQTLNHNVMYWYQQKSSQAPKLLFHYYDKDFNNEADTPDNFQSRRPNTSFCFLDIRSPGLGDTAMYLCATSRAALGATNEKLFFGSGTQLSVL.